This T cell receptor (beta chain) was sequenced during a study of blood T cell repertoires in COVID-19. Across the study: The analysed material was cDNA or gDNA that came from T cells, B-cell-depleted T cells, or PBMCs.

Germline-derived CDR1 and CDR2 are SEHNR and FQNEAQ (reference sequence). CDR3 length: 15 amino acids. V lost 4 bases, J lost 1 base, and 11 bases lay in between. Assay: immunoSEQ multiplex PCR; the TCRdb copy retains only in-frame clones and omits some. This sample carries tens of thousands of clones, roughly 86% of them seen once, and the ten largest clones take more than 5.5%. The sequenced material came from peripheral blood. The receptor was isolated from a man aged 45-60 years with active or convalescent COVID-19. V usage is TRBV7-9 and J usage is TRBJ1-5; no definite D call. CDR3 loop: CASSSSAASNQPQHF. The DNA for the CDR3 is TGTGCCAGCAGCTCCTCTGCCGCGAGCAATCAGCCCCAGCATTTT. Using reference TRBV7-9 and TRBJ1-5 for the parts outside the CDR3, the full variable domain is DTGVSQNPRHKITKRGQNVTFRCDPISEHNRLYWYRQTLGQGPEFLTYFQNEAQLEKSRLLSDRFSAERPKGSFSTLEIQRTEQGDSAMYLCASSSSAASNQPQHFGDGTRLSIL.